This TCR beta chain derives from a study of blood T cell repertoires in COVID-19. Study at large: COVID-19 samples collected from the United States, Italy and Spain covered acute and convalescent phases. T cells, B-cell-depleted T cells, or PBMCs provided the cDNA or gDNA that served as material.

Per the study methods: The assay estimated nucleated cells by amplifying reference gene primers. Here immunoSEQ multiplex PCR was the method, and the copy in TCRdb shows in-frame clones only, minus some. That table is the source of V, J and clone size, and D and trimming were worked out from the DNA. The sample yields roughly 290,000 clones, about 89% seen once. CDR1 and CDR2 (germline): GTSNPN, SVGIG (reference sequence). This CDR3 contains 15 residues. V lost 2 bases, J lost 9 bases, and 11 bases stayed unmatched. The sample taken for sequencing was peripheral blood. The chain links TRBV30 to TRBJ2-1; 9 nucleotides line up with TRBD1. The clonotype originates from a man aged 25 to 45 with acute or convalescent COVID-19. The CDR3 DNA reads TGTGCCTGGAGTTGGAGAGGGACAGGGAATACTGAGCAGTTCTTC. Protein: CAWSWRGTGNTEQFF. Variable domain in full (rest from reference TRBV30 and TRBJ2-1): SQTIHQWPATLVQPVGSPLSLECTVEGTSNPNLYWYRQAAGRGLQLLFYSVGIGQISSEVPQNLSASRPQDRQFILSSKKLLLSDSGFYLCAWSWRGTGNTEQFFGPGTRLTVL.